Listed below are T cell receptor beta chains from one sample, sequenced in a study of blood T cell repertoires in COVID-19. Using immunoSEQ multiplex PCR, the repertoire was profiled, and TCRdb retains in-frame clones only, with some absent. The table lists tens of thousands of clones, 90% of them singletons. What was sequenced was peripheral blood. These receptors all stem from a human donor in a cohort sampled during active COVID-19. Each CDR3 is given with its conserved first and last residue. The D gene is left open where the match is weak. A clone size is listed for some rows: how often the clone was seen (once, few, many), or a class if it is expanded.

j_call | v_call | d_call | clone_size | cdr3_aa | cdr3_nt
TRBJ1-5 | TRBV7-2 | NA | NA | CASSKTVEQPQHF | TGTGCCAGCAGCAAAACGGTTGAGCAGCCCCAGCATTTT
TRBJ1-2 | TRBV5-4 | NA | NA | CASSLFGESYYGYTF | TGTGCCAGCAGCTTGTTCGGGGAATCCTACTATGGCTACACCTTC
TRBJ1-2 | TRBV7-9 | TRBD1 | once | CASSSPDRGKGYTF | TGTGCCAGCAGCTCACCAGACAGGGGTAAAGGCTACACCTTC
TRBJ2-5 | TRBV11-2 | TRBD1 | NA | CASSSVQDRGRETQYF | TGTGCCAGCAGCTCGGTCCAAGACAGGGGGCGAGAGACCCAGTACTTC
TRBJ2-1 | TRBV5-6 | NA | NA | CASNDLGPGGYNEQFF | TGTGCCAGCAACGACCTAGGACCCGGAGGCTACAATGAGCAGTTCTTC
TRBJ2-3 | TRBV18 | TRBD2 | NA | CASSPGTSGSGTQYF | TGTGCCAGCTCACCGGGGACTAGCGGGAGTGGGACGCAGTATTTT
TRBJ1-4 | TRBV30 | NA | NA | CAWSLGGANEKLFF | TGTGCCTGGAGTTTGGGGGGGGCTAATGAAAAACTGTTTTTT
TRBJ1-2 | TRBV6-1 | NA | NA | CASSELAFYGYTF | TGTGCCAGCAGTGAGCTGGCCTTCTATGGCTACACCTTC
TRBJ2-1 | TRBV3-1/TRBV3-2 | NA | NA | CASAISGGPYNEQFF | TGTGCCAGCGCGATCAGCGGAGGCCCCTACAATGAGCAGTTCTTC
TRBJ2-7 | TRBV30 | NA | once | CAWTGGRAYEQYF | TGTGCCTGGACTGGTGGCAGGGCCTACGAGCAGTACTTC
TRBJ1-2 | TRBV9 | TRBD1 | NA | CASEDRGYGYTF | TGTGCCAGCGAGGACAGGGGCTATGGCTACACCTTC
TRBJ1-3 | TRBV7-2 | NA | NA | CASSPRGRAGNTIYF | TGTGCCAGCAGCCCTAGGGGAAGGGCTGGAAACACCATATATTTT
TRBJ1-2 | TRBV3-1/TRBV3-2 | NA | NA | CASSPQVPHGVYTF | TGTGCCAGCAGCCCTCAGGTCCCTCACGGGGTCTACACCTTC
TRBJ2-1 | TRBV7-9 | NA | NA | CASSPRGGGTTEQFF | TGTGCCAGCAGCCCCCGAGGGGGAGGGACTACTGAGCAGTTCTTC
TRBJ1-3 | TRBV19 | NA | NA | CASSIAGRVEDTIYF | TGTGCCAGTAGTATAGCAGGCAGGGTTGAAGACACCATATATTTT
TRBJ1-5 | TRBV19 | TRBD1 | NA | CASKPTPGQGGNSNQPQHF | TGTGCCAGTAAGCCCACTCCGGGACAGGGGGGGAATAGCAATCAGCCCCAGCATTTT
TRBJ2-5 | TRBV24-1 | NA | NA | CATSDPTGLQETQYF | TGTGCCACCAGTGACCCGACAGGTTTACAAGAGACCCAGTACTTC
TRBJ1-3 | TRBV4-2 | NA | NA | CASSQTLGGSKLSGNTIYF | TGTGCCAGCAGCCAAACTTTGGGGGGGAGCAAGCTCTCTGGAAACACCATATATTTT
TRBJ2-3 | TRBV28 | TRBD2 | NA | CASSLAGGTDTQYF | TGTGCCAGCAGTCTAGCGGGAGGCACAGATACGCAGTATTTT
TRBJ2-4 | TRBV18 | TRBD1 | NA | CASSPRDRAGNIQYF | TGTGCCAGCTCACCCCGGGACAGGGCCGGAAACATTCAGTACTTC
TRBJ2-3 | TRBV10-1 | NA | NA | CASSEQGGTDTQYF | TGCGCCAGCAGTGAGCAGGGTGGGACAGATACGCAGTATTTT
TRBJ2-7 | TRBV9 | TRBD2 | NA | CASSTSGETYEQYF | TGTGCCAGCAGTACTAGCGGTGAGACCTACGAGCAGTACTTC
TRBJ1-1 | TRBV28 | TRBD1 | once | CASRGQAHLGF | TGTGCCAGCAGGGGACAGGCCCACCTGGGTTTT
TRBJ2-3 | TRBV19 | TRBD2 | NA | CASSWSGEAREDTQYF | TGTGCCAGTAGTTGGAGCGGGGAGGCCAGGGAGGATACGCAGTATTTT
TRBJ1-1 | TRBV2 | TRBD1 | NA | CATQTGTGGRGEAFF | TGTGCCACCCAGACCGGGACAGGGGGTCGGGGTGAAGCTTTCTTT
TRBJ1-5 | TRBV19 | NA | NA | CASSISGNSNQPQHF | TGTGCCAGTAGTATCTCCGGTAATAGCAATCAGCCCCAGCATTTT
TRBJ2-1 | TRBV5-6 | NA | once | CASSLILLQDSYNEQFF | TGTGCCAGCAGCTTGATATTGCTGCAGGATTCCTACAATGAGCAGTTCTTC
TRBJ1-1 | TRBV5-8 | NA | NA | CASSSRVQGNTEAFF | TGTGCCAGCAGCTCCCGCGTACAGGGAAACACTGAAGCTTTCTTT
TRBJ1-3 | TRBV7-2 | NA | NA | CASSTRTGGNTIYF | TGTGCCAGCAGCACTAGAACAGGGGGAAACACCATATATTTT
TRBJ1-4 | TRBV6-2/TRBV6-3 | NA | NA | CASSYDYNEKLFF | TGTGCCAGCAGTTACGACTATAATGAAAAACTGTTTTTT
TRBJ1-1 | TRBV10-2 | TRBD1 | once | CASSERGQGNTEAFF | TGCGCCAGCAGTGAACGGGGACAGGGAAACACTGAAGCTTTCTTT
TRBJ1-2 | TRBV6-5 | TRBD1 | NA | CASSGTAGNYGYTF | TGTGCCAGCAGCGGGACAGCTGGAAACTATGGCTACACCTTC
TRBJ2-4 | TRBV11-1 | NA | NA | CASSSGGGGQNIQYF | TGTGCCAGCAGCTCAGGAGGGGGCGGGCAAAACATTCAGTACTTC
TRBJ2-7 | TRBV7-3 | TRBD1 | NA | CASSQGTGASYEQYF | TGTGCCAGCAGCCAAGGGACAGGGGCCTCCTACGAGCAGTACTTC
TRBJ2-5 | TRBV6-4 | NA | NA | CASSTGRGETQYF | TGTGCCAGCAGTACAGGGCGCGGGGAGACCCAGTACTTC
TRBJ2-3 | TRBV3-1/TRBV3-2 | NA | NA | CASSTSTDTQYF | TGTGCCAGCAGCACTAGCACAGATACGCAGTATTTT
TRBJ2-2 | TRBV5-1 | TRBD2 | NA | CASSERGTYTGELFF | TGCGCCAGCAGCGAGCGGGGGACTTACACCGGGGAGCTGTTTTTT
TRBJ1-1 | TRBV6-1 | TRBD1 | NA | CASSDNRGNTEAFF | TGTGCCAGCAGTGATAACAGGGGGAACACTGAAGCTTTCTTT
TRBJ1-1 | TRBV3-1/TRBV3-2 | TRBD1 | NA | CASSQVLMTGGGIAFF | TGTGCCAGCAGCCAGGTTCTTATGACAGGGGGAGGAATAGCTTTCTTT
TRBJ1-2 | TRBV18 | TRBD1 | NA | CASSPTRQGDGYGYTF | TGTGCCAGCTCACCAACCCGACAGGGGGACGGTTATGGCTACACCTTC
TRBJ1-1 | TRBV4-1 | NA | NA | CASSRGDGLMNTEAFF | TGCGCCAGCAGCCGGGGAGATGGGCTCATGAACACTGAAGCTTTCTTT
TRBJ1-5 | TRBV21-1 | NA | NA | CASSKRQGSNQPQHF | TGTGCCAGCAGCAAGAGACAGGGCAGCAATCAGCCCCAGCATTTT
TRBJ1-5 | TRBV6-5 | NA | NA | CASRIRDIIFQPQHF | TGTGCCAGCAGGATACGGGACATTATTTTCCAGCCCCAGCATTTT
TRBJ1-5 | TRBV12-5 | NA | NA | CASGTASKAQHF | TGTGCTAGTGGTACAGCCTCGAAGGCCCAGCATTTT
TRBJ1-5 | TRBV23-1 | TRBD1 | NA | CASSRDQGQVEGQPQHF | TGCGCCAGCAGTCGCGATCAGGGACAGGTGGAGGGTCAGCCCCAGCATTTT
TRBJ1-6 | TRBV19 | NA | NA | CASSVDRGSPLHF | TGTGCCAGTAGTGTTGACCGGGGGTCACCCCTCCACTTT
TRBJ2-2 | TRBV4-1 | NA | NA | CASSQAGTGELFF | TGCGCCAGCAGCCAAGCCGGTACCGGGGAGCTGTTTTTT
TRBJ2-5 | TRBV3-1/TRBV3-2 | TRBD2 | few | CASSPAPGGSETQYF | TGTGCCAGCAGCCCGGCTCCGGGAGGGTCTGAGACCCAGTACTTC
TRBJ1-6 | TRBV2 | NA | NA | CASCKATGRHSPLHF | TGTGCCAGCTGCAAGGCGACCGGGAGACATTCACCCCTCCACTTT
TRBJ1-2 | TRBV11-2 | NA | NA | CASSLAGRDYGYTF | TGTGCCAGCAGCTTAGCTGGCAGGGATTATGGCTACACCTTC
TRBJ2-1 | TRBV28 | TRBD2 | NA | CASSWTSAYNEQFF | TGTGCCAGCAGCTGGACTAGCGCCTACAATGAGCAGTTCTTC
TRBJ1-1 | TRBV4-3 | TRBD1 | NA | CASSLQTGGGTEAFF | TGCGCCAGCAGCCTGCAGACAGGGGGAGGCACTGAAGCTTTCTTT
TRBJ1-3 | TRBV3-1/TRBV3-2 | NA | NA | CASSPSRSGNTIYF | TGTGCCAGCAGTCCTTCCCGTTCTGGAAACACCATATATTTT